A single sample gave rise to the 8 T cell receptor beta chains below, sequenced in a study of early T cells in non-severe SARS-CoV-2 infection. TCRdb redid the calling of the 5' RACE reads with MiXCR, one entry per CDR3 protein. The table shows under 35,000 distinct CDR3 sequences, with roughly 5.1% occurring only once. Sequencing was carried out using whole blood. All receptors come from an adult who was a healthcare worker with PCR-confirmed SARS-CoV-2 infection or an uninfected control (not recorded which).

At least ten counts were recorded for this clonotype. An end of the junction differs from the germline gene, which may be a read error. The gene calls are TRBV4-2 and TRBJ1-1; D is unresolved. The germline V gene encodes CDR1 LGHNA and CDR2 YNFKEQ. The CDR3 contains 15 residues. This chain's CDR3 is CASSPRSGVNTEVFF. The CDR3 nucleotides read TGTGCCAGCAGCCCCCGAAGCGGGGTGAACACTGAAGTTTTCTTT.

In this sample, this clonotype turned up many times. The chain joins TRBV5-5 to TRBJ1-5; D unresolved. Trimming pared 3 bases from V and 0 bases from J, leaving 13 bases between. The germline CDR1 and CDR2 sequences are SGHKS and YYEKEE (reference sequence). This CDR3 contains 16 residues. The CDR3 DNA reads TGTGCCAGCAGCTCGGTCATCGGGAGTAGCAATCAGCCCCAGCATTTT. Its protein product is CASSSVIGSSNQPQHF.

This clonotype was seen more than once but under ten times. Here the CDR3 reads CSVLRIDTDTQYF. In DNA, the CDR3 is TGCAGCGTTCTTCGGATAGACACAGATACGCAGTATTTT. The J gene is TRBJ2-3, the V gene TRBV29-1; D is unresolved. The CDR3 is 13 residues long. Germline CDR1 and CDR2: SQVTM and ANQGSEA. V lost 5 bases and J lost 2, with 11 bases in between.

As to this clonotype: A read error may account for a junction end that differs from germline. The CDR3 region has the DNA TGTGCTAGCAGCCAGACAGGTTCCAGCAATGAGCAGTTCTTC. Translating it yields CASSQTGSSNEQFF. The chain joins TRBV7-7 to TRBJ2-1; maybe TRBD1 (6 bases). Germline-derived CDR1 and CDR2 are SSHAT and FNYEAQ (reference sequence). This CDR3 has 14 amino acids.

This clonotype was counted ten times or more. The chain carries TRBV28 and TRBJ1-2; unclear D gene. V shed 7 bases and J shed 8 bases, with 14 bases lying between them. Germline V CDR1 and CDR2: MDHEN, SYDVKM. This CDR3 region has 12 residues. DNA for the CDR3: TGTGCCAGCACTGGCAGGACCGTGGGCTACACCTTC. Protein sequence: CASTGRTVGYTF.

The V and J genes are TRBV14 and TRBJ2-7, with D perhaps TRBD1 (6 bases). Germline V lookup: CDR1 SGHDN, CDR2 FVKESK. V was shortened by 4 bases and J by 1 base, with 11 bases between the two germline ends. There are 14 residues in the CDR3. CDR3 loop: CASSRTDVSYEQYF. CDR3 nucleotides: TGTGCCAGCAGCCGGACAGACGTTTCCTACGAGCAGTACTTC.

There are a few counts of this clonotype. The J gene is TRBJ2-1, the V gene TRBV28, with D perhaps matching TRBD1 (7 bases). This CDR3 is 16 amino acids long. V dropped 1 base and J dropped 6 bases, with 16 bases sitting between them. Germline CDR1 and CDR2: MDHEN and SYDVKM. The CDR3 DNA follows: TGTGCCAGCAGTTTATCCTACAGGGGAGGAGGCAATGAGCAGTTCTTC. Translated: CASSLSYRGGGNEQFF.

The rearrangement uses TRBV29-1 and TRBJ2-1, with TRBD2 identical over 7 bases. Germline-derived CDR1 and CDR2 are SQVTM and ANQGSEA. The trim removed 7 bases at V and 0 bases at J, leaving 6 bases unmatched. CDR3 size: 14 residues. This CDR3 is CSAKSGTSYNEQFF. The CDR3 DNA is TGCAGCGCTAAAAGCGGGACCTCCTACAATGAGCAGTTCTTC.